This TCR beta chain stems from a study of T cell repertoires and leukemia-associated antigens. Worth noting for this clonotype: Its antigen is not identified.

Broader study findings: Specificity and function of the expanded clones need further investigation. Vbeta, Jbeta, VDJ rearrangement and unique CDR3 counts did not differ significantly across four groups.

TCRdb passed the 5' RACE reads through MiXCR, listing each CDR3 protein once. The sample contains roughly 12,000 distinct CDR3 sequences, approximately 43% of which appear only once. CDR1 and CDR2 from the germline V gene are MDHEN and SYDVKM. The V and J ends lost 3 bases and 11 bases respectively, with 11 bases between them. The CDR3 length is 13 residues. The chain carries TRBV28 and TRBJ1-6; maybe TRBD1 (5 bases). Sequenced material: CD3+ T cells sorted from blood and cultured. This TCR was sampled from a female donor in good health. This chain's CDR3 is CASSLSGGTPLHF. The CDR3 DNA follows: TGTGCCAGCAGTTTGTCGGGGGGTACACCCCTCCACTTT.